Listed below are T cell receptor beta chains from one sample, sequenced in a study of technical replicates of blood from a handful of donors. Data came from immunoSEQ multiplex PCR; TCRdb stores just in-frame clones and leaves some out. The table records 80,000 to 95,000 clones, about 94% of them present only once. Source material: T cells isolated from PBMCs. These receptors all stem from a human donor in good health. Each CDR3 is given with its conserved first and last residue.

TRBJ1-1 TRBV18 CASSPVSLYTEAFF
TRBJ2-1 TRBV7-6 CASSLIGGRARNEQFF
TRBJ2-1 TRBV5-6 CASSSRVMYNEQFF
TRBJ1-1 TRBV14 CASSQDGQMNTEAFF
TRBJ1-4 TRBV4-2 CASSPSGDEKLFF
TRBJ1-2 TRBV5-1 CASSLVGSEFYGYTF
TRBJ1-5 TRBV11-3 CASSFGPREPQHF
TRBJ1-4 TRBV10-1 CASSSGVSEKLFF
TRBJ1-2 TRBV6-1 CASSTRGYGYTF
TRBJ1-1 TRBV2 CASSVETEREAFF
TRBJ2-7 TRBV6-1 CASSESGGRYEQYF
TRBJ1-2 TRBV5-1 CASSLGQRQGLGGYTF